The rows below give T cell receptor beta chains drawn from one sample of a study of radiotherapy plus CTLA-4 blockade in lung cancer. Here immunoSEQ multiplex PCR was the method, and the copy in TCRdb shows in-frame clones only, minus some. This sample has about 110,000 clones; approximately 77% occur once, and the top ten carry approximately 3.5%. Material: peripheral blood, obtained from a patient treated with radiotherapy plus ipilimumab. All receptors derive from a human donor with non-small cell lung cancer that progressed on radiotherapy plus ipilimumab. Some clones in this sample may be carry-over from other donors' samples. The CDR3 runs from the conserved cysteine through the conserved F or W. Fields, in order: V gene, J gene, CDR3 protein.

V gene: TRBV4-2; J gene: TRBJ2-5; CDR3 protein: CASSRVSGGPGETQYF
V gene: TRBV19; J gene: TRBJ2-5; CDR3 protein: CASSADRRGGRQETQYF
V gene: TRBV28; J gene: TRBJ1-1; CDR3 protein: CASSFQGNTEAFF
V gene: TRBV29-1; J gene: TRBJ1-1; CDR3 protein: CSATTWTEAFF
V gene: TRBV6-5; J gene: TRBJ2-1; CDR3 protein: CASSYASADNEQFF
V gene: TRBV19; J gene: TRBJ1-1; CDR3 protein: CASSIGQGYTEAFF
V gene: TRBV7-8; J gene: TRBJ1-5; CDR3 protein: CASSPTQHDNQPQHF
V gene: TRBV5-5; J gene: TRBJ1-5; CDR3 protein: CASSSGRSNQPQHF
V gene: TRBV5-1; J gene: TRBJ2-5; CDR3 protein: CASSLVAGGPETQYF
V gene: TRBV5-1; J gene: -; CDR3 protein: CASSLLGAGDYEQYF
V gene: TRBV7-9; J gene: TRBJ1-1; CDR3 protein: CASSLVRPPRLTEAFF
V gene: TRBV19; J gene: TRBJ2-2; CDR3 protein: CASSISGGANTGELFF
V gene: TRBV19; J gene: TRBJ1-3; CDR3 protein: CASSEVDYFGNTIYF
V gene: TRBV23-1; J gene: TRBJ2-2; CDR3 protein: CASSQSPGLAGELFF
V gene: TRBV5-4; J gene: TRBJ2-5; CDR3 protein: CASSPNPKRTGGGGETQYF
V gene: TRBV7-2; J gene: TRBJ2-7; CDR3 protein: CASSPRWGYEQYF
V gene: TRBV2; J gene: TRBJ1-5; CDR3 protein: CASSDRGRNQPQHF
V gene: TRBV11-1; J gene: TRBJ1-1; CDR3 protein: CASSLDGQKNTEAFF
V gene: TRBV11-3; J gene: TRBJ2-7; CDR3 protein: CASSLTGGSYEQYF
V gene: TRBV5-4; J gene: TRBJ1-1; CDR3 protein: CASSLSPGPSTTEAFF
V gene: TRBV2; J gene: TRBJ2-7; CDR3 protein: CATTGGIEQYF
V gene: TRBV18; J gene: TRBJ2-7; CDR3 protein: CASSPLGGLSYEQYF
V gene: TRBV29-1; J gene: TRBJ1-2; CDR3 protein: CSVEANYGYTF
V gene: TRBV7-9; J gene: TRBJ2-2; CDR3 protein: CASSPPGDYTGELFF
V gene: TRBV28; J gene: TRBJ1-1; CDR3 protein: CASRTQNTEAFF
V gene: TRBV6-5; J gene: TRBJ1-5; CDR3 protein: CASSYGGFGNQPQHF
V gene: TRBV7-8; J gene: TRBJ2-7; CDR3 protein: CASSSPGQGTYEQYF
V gene: TRBV9; J gene: TRBJ1-2; CDR3 protein: CASSAYSSGGDGYTF
V gene: TRBV5-1; J gene: TRBJ2-7; CDR3 protein: CASSQDRGPYEQYF
V gene: TRBV6-5; J gene: TRBJ1-2; CDR3 protein: CASSYYGSDYGYTF
V gene: TRBV7-8; J gene: TRBJ2-5; CDR3 protein: CASSVDRGETQYF
V gene: TRBV7-9; J gene: TRBJ1-4; CDR3 protein: CASSQGQGSNEKLFF
V gene: TRBV6-6; J gene: TRBJ2-1; CDR3 protein: CASSYEGYNEQFF
V gene: TRBV2; J gene: TRBJ1-5; CDR3 protein: CASMGGGGQPQHF
V gene: TRBV6-1; J gene: TRBJ1-3; CDR3 protein: CASSDEGTGNTIYF
V gene: TRBV4-3; J gene: TRBJ2-1; CDR3 protein: CASSPLVPDEQFF
V gene: TRBV7-6; J gene: TRBJ2-5; CDR3 protein: CASSLAPGLAGTAQETQYF
V gene: TRBV9; J gene: TRBJ1-2; CDR3 protein: CASSVAAADSAYGYTF
V gene: TRBV7-7; J gene: TRBJ2-5; CDR3 protein: CASSLAGGYETQYF
V gene: TRBV19; J gene: TRBJ2-5; CDR3 protein: CASSIGAGSAKAQYF
V gene: TRBV5-1; J gene: TRBJ1-1; CDR3 protein: CASSLETGRTEAFF
V gene: TRBV5-1; J gene: TRBJ1-1; CDR3 protein: CASSFRTGKDTEAFF
V gene: TRBV18; J gene: TRBJ2-5; CDR3 protein: CASSPLADRETQYF
V gene: TRBV29-1; J gene: TRBJ2-5; CDR3 protein: CSVWGAGGSETQYF
V gene: TRBV18; J gene: TRBJ1-2; CDR3 protein: CASSPTQGALGIGGYTF
V gene: TRBV4-2; J gene: TRBJ1-5; CDR3 protein: CASSQERGTDQPQHF
V gene: TRBV7-2; J gene: TRBJ2-1; CDR3 protein: CASSLGTAYNEQFF
V gene: TRBV7-3; J gene: TRBJ2-7; CDR3 protein: CASSSPGQSSYEQYF
V gene: TRBV7-9; J gene: TRBJ2-5; CDR3 protein: CASSLAGVRETQYF
V gene: TRBV6-5; J gene: TRBJ2-5; CDR3 protein: CASRDTTTETQYF
V gene: TRBV4-2; J gene: TRBJ2-7; CDR3 protein: CTSSQSTGDEQYF
V gene: TRBV10-2; J gene: TRBJ2-6; CDR3 protein: CASSEGRGASGANVLTF
V gene: TRBV4-3; J gene: TRBJ1-1; CDR3 protein: CASSQVGAGFTEAFF